The clone carrying this T cell receptor (beta chain) was recorded a few times. The antigen is unknown. The donors were members of the validation cohort comprising approximately 110 subjects, separate from the roughly 600-subject first cohort. Profiled with immunoSEQ multiplex PCR; TCRdb holds only in-frame clones, not every one. The sample shows about 78,000 clones, 90% to 96% of them seen only once. Germline loops: CDR1 MNHNS, CDR2 SASEGT. This CDR3 has 15 residues. V was trimmed by 6 bases and J by 0 bases, leaving 12 bases between them. These data are taken from a study of cytomegalovirus exposure and HLA in healthy donors. Study results and limitations: There were around 160 TCR beta chains listed as cytomegalovirus-associated. In vitro work confirmed that three CMV-associated chains recognize CMV antigens. Across donors, most TCRs were seen rarely, yet some public ones were widespread.

The chain employs TRBV6-1 and TRBJ1-5, with D possibly being TRBD1 (6 bases). Sequenced sample: PBMCs. This clonotype was sampled from a young man in good health and CMV-seropositive. CDR3 sequence reads: CASRDTGISNQPQHF. The CDR3 DNA sequence: TGTGCCAGCAGGGACACAGGGATTAGCAATCAGCCCCAGCATTTT.